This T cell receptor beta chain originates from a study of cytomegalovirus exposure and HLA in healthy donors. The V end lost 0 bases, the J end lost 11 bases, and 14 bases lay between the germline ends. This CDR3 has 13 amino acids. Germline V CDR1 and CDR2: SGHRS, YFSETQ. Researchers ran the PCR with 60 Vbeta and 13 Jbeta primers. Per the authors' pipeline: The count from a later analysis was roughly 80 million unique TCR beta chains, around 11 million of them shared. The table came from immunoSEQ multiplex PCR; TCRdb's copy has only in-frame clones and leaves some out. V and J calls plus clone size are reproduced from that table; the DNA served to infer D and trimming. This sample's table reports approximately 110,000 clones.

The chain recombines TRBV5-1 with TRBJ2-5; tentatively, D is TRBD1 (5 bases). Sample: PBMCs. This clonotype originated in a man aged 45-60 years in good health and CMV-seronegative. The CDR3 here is CASSLGQGIEQYF. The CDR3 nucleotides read TGCGCCAGCAGCTTGGGTCAGGGAATAGAGCAGTACTTC.